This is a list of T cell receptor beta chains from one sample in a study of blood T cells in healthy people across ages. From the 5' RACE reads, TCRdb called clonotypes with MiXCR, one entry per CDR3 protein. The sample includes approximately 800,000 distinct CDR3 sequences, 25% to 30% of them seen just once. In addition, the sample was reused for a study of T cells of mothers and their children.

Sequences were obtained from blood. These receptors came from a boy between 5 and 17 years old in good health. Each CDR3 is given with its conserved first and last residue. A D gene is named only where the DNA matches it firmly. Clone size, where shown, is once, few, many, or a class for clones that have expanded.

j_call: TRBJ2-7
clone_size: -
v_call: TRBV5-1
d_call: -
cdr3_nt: TGCGCCAGCAGCCCTAGTTCGCAGGGGGGCTCCTACGAGCAGTACTTC
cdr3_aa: CASSPSSQGGSYEQYF

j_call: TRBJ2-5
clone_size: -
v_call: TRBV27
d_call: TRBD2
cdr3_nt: TGTGCCAGCAGTCGCCTCAGCGGGGGAGAGACCCAGTACTTC
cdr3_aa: CASSRLSGGETQYF

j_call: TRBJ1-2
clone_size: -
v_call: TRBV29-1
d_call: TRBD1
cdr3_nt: TGCAGCGTTGGAAGACAGGGGGCCGGAGGCTACACCTTC
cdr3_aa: CSVGRQGAGGYTF

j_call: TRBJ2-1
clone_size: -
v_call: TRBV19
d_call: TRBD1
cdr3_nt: TGTGCCAGTAGTATAATGACAGGGCCTTACAATGAGCAGTTCTTC
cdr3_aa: CASSIMTGPYNEQFF

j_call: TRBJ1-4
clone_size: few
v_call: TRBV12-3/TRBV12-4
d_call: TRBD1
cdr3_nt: TGTGCCAGCACTCCCGGGGACAGGAGAGAAAAACTGTTTTTT
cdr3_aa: CASTPGDRREKLFF

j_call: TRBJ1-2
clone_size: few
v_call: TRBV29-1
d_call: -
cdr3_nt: TGCAGCGTTGAAGCCTTCTACCTTCGAGCTAACTATGGCTACACCTTC
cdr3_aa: CSVEAFYLRANYGYTF

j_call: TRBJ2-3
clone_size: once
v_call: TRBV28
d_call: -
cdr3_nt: TGTGCCAGCAGTCCGGCGCAGTATTTT
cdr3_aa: CASSPAQYF

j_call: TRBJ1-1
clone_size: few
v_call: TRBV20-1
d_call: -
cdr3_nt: TGCAGTGCTAGATCCTTGGTGGACACTGAAGCTTTCTTT
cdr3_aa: CSARSLVDTEAFF

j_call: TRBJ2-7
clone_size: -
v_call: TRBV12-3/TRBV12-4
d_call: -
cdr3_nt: TGTGCCTCCCACCCTACAGGGTTCGACGAGCAGTACTTC
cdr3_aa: CASHPTGFDEQYF

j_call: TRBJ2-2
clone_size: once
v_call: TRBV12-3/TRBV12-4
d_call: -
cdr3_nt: TGTGCCAGCAGGGCCCGTGGCGGGGAGCTGTTTTTT
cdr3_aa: CASRARGGELFF

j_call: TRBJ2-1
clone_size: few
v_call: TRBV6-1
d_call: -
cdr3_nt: TGTGCCACCCAGGGGAGAGGAAATGAGCAGTTCTTC
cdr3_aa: CATQGRGNEQFF

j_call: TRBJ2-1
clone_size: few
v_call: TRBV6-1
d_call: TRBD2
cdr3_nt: TGTGCCAGCAGTGGGCAGACTGGCGGGGGACACAATGAGCAGTTCTTC
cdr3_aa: CASSGQTGGGHNEQFF

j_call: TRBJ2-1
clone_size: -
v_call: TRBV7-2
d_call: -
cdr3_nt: TGTGCCAGCAGGAAGGTCCTGCCCGAAGAGCAGTTCTTC
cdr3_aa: CASRKVLPEEQFF

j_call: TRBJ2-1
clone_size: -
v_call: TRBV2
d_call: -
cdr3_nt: TGTGCCAGCAGGGGGCTTCCCAACTACAATGAGCAGTTCTTC
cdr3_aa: CASRGLPNYNEQFF

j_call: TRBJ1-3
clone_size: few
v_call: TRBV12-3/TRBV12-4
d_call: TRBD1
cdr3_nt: TGTGCCAGCAGCTCTACAGGGGGAACTGGAAACACCATATATTTT
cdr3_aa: CASSSTGGTGNTIYF

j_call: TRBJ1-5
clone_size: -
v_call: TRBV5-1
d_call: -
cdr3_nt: TGCGCCAGCACTTACCGGGACAATAGTAGCAATCAGCCCCAGCATTTT
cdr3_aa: CASTYRDNSSNQPQHF

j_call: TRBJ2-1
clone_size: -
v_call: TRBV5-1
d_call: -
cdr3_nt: TGCGCCAGCAGCTTGGTGGGCGGGGGCCCCTACAATGAGCAGTTCTTC
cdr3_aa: CASSLVGGGPYNEQFF

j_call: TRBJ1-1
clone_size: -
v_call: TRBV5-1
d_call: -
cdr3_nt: TGCGCCAGCAGCCATAAGACAGGGAACACTGAAGCTTTCTTT
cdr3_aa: CASSHKTGNTEAFF

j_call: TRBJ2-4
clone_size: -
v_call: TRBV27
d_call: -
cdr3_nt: TGTGCCACAGGAGGGGGACTAGCCAAAAACATTCAGTACTTC
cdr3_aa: CATGGGLAKNIQYF

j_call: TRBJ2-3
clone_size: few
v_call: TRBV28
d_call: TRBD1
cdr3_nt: TGTGCCAGCAGTTTCCAGACAGGGGGCGGGACAGATACGCAGTATTTT
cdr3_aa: CASSFQTGGGTDTQYF

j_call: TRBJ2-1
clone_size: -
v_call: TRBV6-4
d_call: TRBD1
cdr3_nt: TGTGCCAGCAGTCCCAGGGGGCCCAATGAGCAGTTCTTC
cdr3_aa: CASSPRGPNEQFF

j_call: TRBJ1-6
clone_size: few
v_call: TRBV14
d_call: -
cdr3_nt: TGTGCCAGCAGCCAAAAACCCTCATTCCCCCTCCACTTT
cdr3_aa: CASSQKPSFPLHF

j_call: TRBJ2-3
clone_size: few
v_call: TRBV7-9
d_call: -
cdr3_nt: TGTGCCAGCAGCCCCCCCGACAGGGATACGCAGTATTTT
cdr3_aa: CASSPPDRDTQYF